The 20 T cell receptor beta chains presented below share a single source sample, sequenced in a study of cytomegalovirus exposure and HLA in healthy donors. The PCR employed 60 Vbeta primers together with 13 Jbeta primers. Method: immunoSEQ multiplex PCR; TCRdb's copy keeps in-frame clones and lacks some. The table has approximately 190,000 clones, around 75% seen once; the top ten hold approximately 6.3%. The sequenced material came from PBMCs. The receptors originated from a man aged 40-49 years in good health and CMV-seropositive.

The chain carries TRBV5-1 and TRBJ1-4, with TRBD1 matching over 8 bases. V trimming: 4 bases; J trimming: 10 bases; junction bases outside the gene matches: 6. Looked up from germline, CDR1 is SGHRS and CDR2 is YFSETQ. The CDR3 covers 13 residues. CDR3 in amino acids: CASSQPDRGKLFF. CDR3 coding DNA: TGCGCCAGCAGCCAACCTGACAGGGGAAAACTGTTTTTT.

In its sample, this clone was seen once. The gene calls are TRBV7-8 and TRBJ2-5; D perhaps matches TRBD1 (5 bases). Trimming removed 4 bases at V and 5 bases at J, with 17 bases between. Looked up from germline, CDR1 is SGHVS and CDR2 is FQNEAQ. The CDR3 sequence is 15 residues long. CDR3 DNA: TGTGCCAGCAGCTCCCAGGGCCCCGTGGGGGAGACCCAGTACTTC. Residues: CASSSQGPVGETQYF.

V usage is TRBV19 and J usage is TRBJ2-7; a possible D gene is TRBD1 (5 bases). This CDR3 region has 15 residues. The V end lost 4 bases, the J end lost 3 bases, and 16 bases lay between the germline ends. Germline lookup yields CDR1 LNHDA and CDR2 SQIVND (reference sequence). DNA for the CDR3: TGTGCCAGTAGTAGGCAGGCCCAGGGCTTCTACGAGCAGTACTTC. Protein product: CASSRQAQGFYEQYF. Using reference TRBV19 and TRBJ2-7 for the parts outside the CDR3, the full variable domain is DGGITQSPKYLFRKEGQNVTLSCEQNLNHDAMYWYRQDPGQGLRLIYYSQIVNDFQKGDIAEGYSVSREKKESFPLTVTSAQKNPTAFYLCASSRQAQGFYEQYFGPGTRLTVT.

The chain uses TRBV15 and TRBJ1-1; D may be TRBD1 (5 bases). Germline values: CDR1 LNHNV, CDR2 YYDKDF (reference sequence). The CDR3 is 15 residues long. Trimming stripped 0 bases from V and 4 bases from J, with 12 bases between. The CDR3: CATSRDGGVGTEAFF. For the CDR3, the DNA is TGTGCCACCAGCAGAGATGGAGGGGTTGGCACTGAAGCTTTCTTT.

There are a few counts of this clone. This chain joins TRBV19 and TRBJ2-2; a possible D gene is TRBD1 (5 bases). CDR1 is LNHDA and CDR2 is SQIVND in the germline V gene (reference sequence). Between the trimmed V and J ends, which lost 7 bases and 2 bases, there was a span of 11 bases. This CDR3 is built from 14 residues. The CDR3 bases are TGTGCCAGTACGGTTAGGGGAAACACCGGGGAGCTGTTTTTT. Translated: CASTVRGNTGELFF.

CDR3 bases: TGTGCCAGCAGCTTAGGGGTGGCAGGGGACCCCTCTGGAAACACCATATATTTT. Amino acid sequence: CASSLGVAGDPSGNTIYF. J is TRBJ1-3 and V is TRBV7-6; TRBD1 is a possible D gene (6 bases). V was shortened by 1 base and J by 0 bases, with 16 bases between the two germline ends. Germline CDR1 is SGHVS and CDR2 is FNYEAQ. There are 18 residues in the CDR3.

The J gene is TRBJ2-5, the V gene TRBV18; tentatively, D is TRBD1 (6 bases). CDR3 length: 13 amino acids. Germline-derived CDR1 and CDR2 are KGHSH and LQKENI. The ends were cut back, 3 bases at V and 3 bases at J, with 8 bases in the middle. This chain's CDR3 is CASSPPGEETQYF. The CDR3 region has the DNA TGTGCCAGCTCACCCCCAGGGGAAGAGACCCAGTACTTC.

V usage is TRBV11-2 and J usage is TRBJ1-2, with 9 nucleotides matching TRBD1. V was pared by 5 bases and J by 2 bases, with 3 bases of the junction left unmatched. CDR3 length equals 14 residues. The germline V gene has CDR1 SGHAT and CDR2 FQNNGV. The CDR3 spells CASSRDRANYGYTF. CDR3 in DNA: TGTGCCAGCAGCCGGGACAGGGCAAACTATGGCTACACCTTC.

The V gene is TRBV18, the J gene TRBJ2-7; D is unclear. V shed 0 bases and J shed 2 bases, with 2 bases lying between them. Per the germline V gene, CDR1 is KGHSH and CDR2 is LQKENI. There are 12 residues in the CDR3. CDR3 DNA sequence: TGTGCCAGCTCACCACCCACCTACGAGCAGTACTTC. This encodes CASSPPTYEQYF.

This clone was detected only a few times. The CDR3 DNA reads TGTGCCAGTGGACTAGCGGGGGGTTACAATGAGCAGTTCTTC. The encoded protein is CASGLAGGYNEQFF. The chain joins TRBV6-6 to TRBJ2-1, with 14 bases matching TRBD2. Germline CDR1 MNHNY, CDR2 SVGAGI (reference sequence). The CDR3 sequence is 14 residues long. Trimming removed 9 bases from V and 4 bases from J; junction bases left unmatched: 2.

The CDR3 loop is CASGLQRGGSYEQYF. The CDR3 DNA follows: TGTGCCAGCGGATTACAGCGGGGGGGCTCCTACGAGCAGTACTTC. The chain combines TRBV7-2 with TRBJ2-7; 10 bases line up with TRBD2. The CDR3 covers 15 residues. Germline CDR1 SGHTA, CDR2 FQGNSA. Trimming at V came to 8 bases and at J to 0 bases, leaving 7 bases not matched to a gene.

This clone was picked up a small number of times. The V and J genes are TRBV5-1 and TRBJ2-7; 10 bases are a match to TRBD1. Per the germline V gene, CDR1 is SGHRS and CDR2 is YFSETQ. The CDR3 loop spans 14 amino acids. V shed 5 bases and J 3 bases; nucleotides not matched to a gene: 5. The CDR3 DNA reads as TGCGCCAGCAGACCGGACAGGGGGATCTACGAGCAGTACTTC. This codes for CASRPDRGIYEQYF.

This clone was observed once. V is TRBV7-9 and J is TRBJ2-2; 8 bases are a match to TRBD1. Germline V CDR1 and CDR2: SEHNR, FQNEAQ (reference sequence). CDR3 length: 15 amino acids. V was pared by 3 bases and J by 5 bases, with 5 bases of the junction left unmatched. The CDR3 is CASSFRGPGTGELFF. CDR3 coding DNA: TGTGCCAGCAGCTTCAGGGGGCCCGGGACCGGGGAGCTGTTTTTT.

The chain couples TRBV5-6 to TRBJ1-5; D is possibly TRBD1 (6 bases). CDR1 and CDR2 from the germline V gene are SGHDT and YYEEEE. V dropped 4 bases and J dropped 1 base, with 12 bases sitting between them. The CDR3 sequence is 15 residues long. This CDR3 reads CASSPNQGSNQPQHF. The DNA of the CDR3 is TGTGCCAGCAGCCCGAACCAGGGGAGCAATCAGCCCCAGCATTTT.

The rearrangement links TRBV5-1 to TRBJ2-5, with a tentative D call TRBD2 (6 bases). The CDR3 extends over 13 amino acids. V was shortened by 4 bases and J by 1 base, with 8 bases between the two germline ends. Germline V lookup: CDR1 SGHRS, CDR2 YFSETQ. The CDR3 is CASSRGAQETQYF. The CDR3 nucleotides read TGCGCCAGCAGCCGCGGGGCCCAAGAGACCCAGTACTTC.

This clone was observed a single time. The chain joins TRBV11-3 to TRBJ2-2; D may be TRBD2 (6 bases). With 8 bases removed from V and 1 base from J, the gap between germline ends came to 8 bases. The CDR3 has 13 residues. In germline, CDR1 is SGHNT, CDR2 YENEEA. The CDR3 nucleotides read TGTGCCAGCGCCGGGGGGAACACCGGGGAGCTGTTTTTT. It encodes CASAGGNTGELFF.

V and J are TRBV4-2 and TRBJ1-1, with TRBD1 matching over 7 bases. J lost 5 bases, V lost 0 bases, and 15 bases had no gene match. CDR1 LGHNA and CDR2 YNFKEQ come from the germline V gene. CDR3 length: 18 residues. CDR3 region: CASSQDQVGRRGRTEAFF. CDR3 bases: TGTGCCAGCAGCCAAGATCAAGTAGGGCGGAGGGGGCGGACTGAAGCTTTCTTT.

V gene TRBV4-3 combines with J gene TRBJ1-1; D is perhaps TRBD1 (5 bases). CDR1 and CDR2 from the germline V gene are LGHNA and YSLEER. The CDR3 loop spans 17 amino acids. Trimming removed 0 bases from V and 0 bases from J, with 14 bases in between. The CDR3, as DNA: TGCGCCAGCAGCCAAGATCTACAGGACACTTTGAACACTGAAGCTTTCTTT. It specifies CASSQDLQDTLNTEAFF.

The chain employs TRBV27 and TRBJ2-6; 10 nucleotides agree with TRBD1. Germline loops: CDR1 MNHEY, CDR2 SMNVEV (reference sequence). This CDR3 region has 18 residues. The ends lost 5 bases at V and 0 bases at J; junction bases unmatched: 7. CDR3 DNA: TGTGCCAGCAGTCCGAGGGACAGGGGTCTCTCTGGGGCCAACGTCCTGACTTTC. Protein sequence: CASSPRDRGLSGANVLTF. Variable domain in full (rest from reference TRBV27 and TRBJ2-6): EAQVTQNPRYLITVTGKKLTVTCSQNMNHEYMSWYRQDPGLGLRQIYYSMNVEVTDKGDVPEGYKVSRKEKRNFPLILESPSPNQTSLYFCASSPRDRGLSGANVLTFGAGSRLTVL.

This chain links TRBV5-6 with TRBJ1-2; a weak D match, TRBD1 (5 bases). Between the trimmed V and J ends, which lost 2 bases and 2 bases, there was a span of 7 bases. Germline loops: CDR1 SGHDT, CDR2 YYEEEE. This CDR3 is built from 13 residues. The CDR3 here is CASSFQGNYGYTF. The CDR3 DNA follows: TGTGCCAGCAGCTTCCAGGGCAACTATGGCTACACCTTC.